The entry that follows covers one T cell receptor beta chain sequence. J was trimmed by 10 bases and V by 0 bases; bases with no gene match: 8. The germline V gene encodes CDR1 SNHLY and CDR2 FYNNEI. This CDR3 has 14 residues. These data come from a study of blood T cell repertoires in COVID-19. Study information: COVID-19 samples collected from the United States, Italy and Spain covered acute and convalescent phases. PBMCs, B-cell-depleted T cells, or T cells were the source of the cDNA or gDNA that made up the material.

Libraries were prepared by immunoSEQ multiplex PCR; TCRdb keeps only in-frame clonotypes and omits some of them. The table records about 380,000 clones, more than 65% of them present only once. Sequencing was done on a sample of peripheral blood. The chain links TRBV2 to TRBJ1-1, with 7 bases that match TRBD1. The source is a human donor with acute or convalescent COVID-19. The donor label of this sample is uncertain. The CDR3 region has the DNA TGTGCCAGCAGTGAAGCGCTACAGGGGAAATCAGCTTTCTTT. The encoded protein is CASSEALQGKSAFF.